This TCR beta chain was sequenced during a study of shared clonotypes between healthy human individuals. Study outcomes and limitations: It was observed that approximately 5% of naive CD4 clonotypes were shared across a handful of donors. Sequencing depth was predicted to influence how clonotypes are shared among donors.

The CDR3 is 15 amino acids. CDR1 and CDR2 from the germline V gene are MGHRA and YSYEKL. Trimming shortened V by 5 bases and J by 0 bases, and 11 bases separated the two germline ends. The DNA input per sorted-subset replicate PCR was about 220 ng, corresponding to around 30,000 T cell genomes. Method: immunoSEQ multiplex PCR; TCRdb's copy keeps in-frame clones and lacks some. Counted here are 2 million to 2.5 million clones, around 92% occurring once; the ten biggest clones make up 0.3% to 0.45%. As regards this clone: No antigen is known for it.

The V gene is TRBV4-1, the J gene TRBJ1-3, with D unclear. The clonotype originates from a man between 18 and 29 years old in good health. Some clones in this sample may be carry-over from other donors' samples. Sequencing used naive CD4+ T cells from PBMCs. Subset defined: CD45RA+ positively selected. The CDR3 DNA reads TGCGCCAGCAGCTCCCGGGGTATCTCTGGAAACACCATATATTTT. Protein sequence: CASSSRGISGNTIYF.